The present T cell receptor (beta chain) was sequenced within a study of response to subunit inactivated influenza vaccine. The study, taken as a whole, reports: New T cells are recruited in small numbers by each seasonal influenza vaccination, according to the authors' suggestion.

TCRdb redid the calling of the RT-PCR reads with MiXCR, one entry per CDR3 protein. The sample yields about 620,000 distinct CDR3 sequences, 12% seen once. Germline lookup yields CDR1 GTSNPN and CDR2 SVGIG (reference sequence). The CDR3 length is 14 residues. V trimming: 5 bases; J trimming: 9 bases; junction bases outside the gene matches: 12. Concerning this clonotype itself: Its specificity is unknown.

The chain carries TRBV30 and TRBJ2-2; 7 bases fit TRBD2. This TCR came from a man in his fifties or sixties who received an inactivated influenza vaccine. Source: PBMCs from blood, taken on the day of vaccination. The CDR3 sequence is CAWESGNIAWELFF. In DNA, the CDR3 is TGTGCCTGGGAGAGCGGGAACATTGCCTGGGAGCTGTTTTTT.